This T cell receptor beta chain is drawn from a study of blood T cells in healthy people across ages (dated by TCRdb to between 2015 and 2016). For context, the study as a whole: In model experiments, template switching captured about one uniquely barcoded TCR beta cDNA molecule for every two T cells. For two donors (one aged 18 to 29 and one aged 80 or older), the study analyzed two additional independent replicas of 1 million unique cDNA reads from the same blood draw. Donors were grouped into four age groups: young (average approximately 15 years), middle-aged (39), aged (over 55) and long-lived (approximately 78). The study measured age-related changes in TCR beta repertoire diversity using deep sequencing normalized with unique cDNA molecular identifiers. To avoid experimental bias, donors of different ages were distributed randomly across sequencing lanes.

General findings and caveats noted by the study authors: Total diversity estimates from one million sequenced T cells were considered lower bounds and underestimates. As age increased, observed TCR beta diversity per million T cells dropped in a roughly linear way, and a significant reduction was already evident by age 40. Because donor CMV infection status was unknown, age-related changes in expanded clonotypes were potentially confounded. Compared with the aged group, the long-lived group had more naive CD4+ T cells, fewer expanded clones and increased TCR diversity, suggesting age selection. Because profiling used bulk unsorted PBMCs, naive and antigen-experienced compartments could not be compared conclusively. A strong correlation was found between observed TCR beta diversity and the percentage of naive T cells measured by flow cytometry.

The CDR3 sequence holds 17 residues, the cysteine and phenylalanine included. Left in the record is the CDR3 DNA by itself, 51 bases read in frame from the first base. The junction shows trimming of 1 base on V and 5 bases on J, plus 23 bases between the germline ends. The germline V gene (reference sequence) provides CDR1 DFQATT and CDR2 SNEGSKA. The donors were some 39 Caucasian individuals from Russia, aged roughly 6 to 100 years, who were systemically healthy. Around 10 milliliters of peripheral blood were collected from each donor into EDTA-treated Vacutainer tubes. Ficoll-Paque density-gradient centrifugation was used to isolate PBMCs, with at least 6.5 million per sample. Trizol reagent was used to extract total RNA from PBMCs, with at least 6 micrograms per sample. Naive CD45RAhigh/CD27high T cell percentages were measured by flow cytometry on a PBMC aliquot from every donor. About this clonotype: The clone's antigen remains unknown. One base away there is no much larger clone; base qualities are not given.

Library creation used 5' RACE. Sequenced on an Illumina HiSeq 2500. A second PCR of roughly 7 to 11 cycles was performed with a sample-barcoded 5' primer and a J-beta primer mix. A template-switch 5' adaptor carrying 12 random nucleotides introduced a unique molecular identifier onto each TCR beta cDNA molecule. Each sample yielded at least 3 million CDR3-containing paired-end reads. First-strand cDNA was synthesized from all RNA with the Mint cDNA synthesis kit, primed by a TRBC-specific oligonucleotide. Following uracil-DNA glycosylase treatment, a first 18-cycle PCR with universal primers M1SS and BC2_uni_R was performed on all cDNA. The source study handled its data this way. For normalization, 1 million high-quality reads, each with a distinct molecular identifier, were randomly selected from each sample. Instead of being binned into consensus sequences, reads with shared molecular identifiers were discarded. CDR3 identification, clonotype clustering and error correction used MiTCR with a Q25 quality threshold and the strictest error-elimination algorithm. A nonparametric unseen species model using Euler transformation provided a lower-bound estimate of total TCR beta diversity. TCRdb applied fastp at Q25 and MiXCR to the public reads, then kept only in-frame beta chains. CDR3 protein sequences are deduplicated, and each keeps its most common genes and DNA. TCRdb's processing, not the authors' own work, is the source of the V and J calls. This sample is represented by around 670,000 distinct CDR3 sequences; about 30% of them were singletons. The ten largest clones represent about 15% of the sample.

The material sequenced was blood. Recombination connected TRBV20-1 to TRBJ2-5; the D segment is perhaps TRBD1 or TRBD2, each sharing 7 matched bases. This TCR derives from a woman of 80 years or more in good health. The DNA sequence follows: TGCAGTGCTAGAGCCCCCTCAGGGGGGGGCTCCCCGGAGACCCAGTACTTC. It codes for CSARAPSGGGSPETQYF.